Below are 21 T cell receptor beta chains sequenced from a single sample in a study of human T cells and chemical hapten exposure. The time point: patch test 3, about 24 weeks after DPC sensitization. The sample's treatment: therapeutic diphenylcyclopropenone sensitization with weekly scalp DPC. TCRdb re-called the RACE reads through MiXCR, storing one row per CDR3 protein. The sample includes 97,000 or so distinct CDR3 sequences, 25% to 30% of them seen just once. The sample in question was whole blood, obtained in connection with sensitization to the hapten diphenylcyclopropenone (DPC). The receptors derive from a man between 35 and 55 years old with alopecia areata. Some clones in this sample may be carry-over from other donors' samples.

The genes are TRBV20-1 and TRBJ1-5; 7 bases align to TRBD1. The CDR3 runs 17 residues. With 2 bases clipped from V and 2 bases from J, the junction kept 12 bases outside the gene matches. The germline gives CDR1 DFQATT, CDR2 SNEGSKA (reference sequence). The CDR3 sequence is CSARRDRTQSGNQPQHF. The CDR3, as DNA: TGCAGTGCTAGACGGGACAGAACCCAGAGCGGCAATCAGCCCCAGCATTTT.

The gene calls are TRBV11-2 and TRBJ2-1; D uncertain. This CDR3 region has 12 residues. The ends were cut back, 5 bases at V and 9 bases at J, with 11 bases in the middle. Germline V gives CDR1 SGHAT, CDR2 FQNNGV. CDR3 sequence reads: CASSAHNGEQFF. The CDR3 DNA reads TGTGCCAGCAGCGCCCACAATGGTGAGCAGTTCTTC.

The sample holds a few counts of this clonotype. V is TRBV28 and J is TRBJ2-7, with D possibly matching TRBD2 (6 bases). The V gene's germline CDR1 is MDHEN and CDR2 SYDVKM. V lost 2 bases and J 5 bases, leaving 13 bases between the germline ends. The CDR3 contains 14 residues. As DNA, the CDR3 is TGTGCCAGCAGTTTAAGGGACTCCCTTCACGAGCAGTACTTC. This encodes CASSLRDSLHEQYF.

This clonotype has more than one count but fewer than ten. The rearrangement uses TRBV18 and TRBJ1-2; 7 bases are a match to TRBD1. Trimming took 2 bases from V and 7 from J; bases not matched to a gene: 10. The CDR3 extends over 15 amino acids. Germline assignment: CDR1 KGHSH and CDR2 LQKENI. DNA of the CDR3: TGTGCCAGCTCACCAATGGAGGGGGCGCTCTCTGGCTACACCTTC. This codes for CASSPMEGALSGYTF.

A few counts support this clonotype. The chain recombines TRBV5-1 with TRBJ2-1, with 8 bases that match TRBD1. V trimming: 2 bases; J trimming: 4 bases; junction bases outside the gene matches: 8. CDR1 and CDR2 (germline): SGHRS, YFSETQ. CDR3 length equals 16 residues. CDR3 nucleotides: TGCGCCAGCAGCTTCCAGGACAGGGTTATGTACAATGAGCAGTTCTTC. Amino acids: CASSFQDRVMYNEQFF. The whole variable domain, remainder taken from reference TRBV5-1 and TRBJ2-1, is KAGVTQTPRYLIKTRGQQVTLSCSPISGHRSVSWYQQTPGQGLQFLFEYFSETQRNKGNFPGRFSGRQFSNSRSEMNVSTLELGDSALYLCASSFQDRVMYNEQFFGPGTRLTVL.

This chain links TRBV12-3 or TRBV12-4 with TRBJ2-7; the match to TRBD1 covers 9 bases. The CDR3 has 14 amino acids. V lost 5 bases to trimming and J lost 6 bases; unmatched junction nucleotides: 8. The CDR3 loop reads CASSRTGESGEQYF. In nucleotides, the CDR3 is TGTGCCAGCAGTCGGACAGGGGAGTCGGGCGAGCAGTACTTC.

This clonotype was observed a few times. This rearrangement joins TRBV5-1 to TRBJ2-5; D uncertain. Germline V lookup: CDR1 SGHRS, CDR2 YFSETQ. This CDR3 contains 15 residues. Trimming pared 0 bases from V and 1 base from J, leaving 10 bases between. CDR3 bases: TGCGCCAGCAGCTTGGCCCTGGGTAGCCAAGAGACCCAGTACTTC. Its protein product is CASSLALGSQETQYF.

This clonotype was counted between two and nine times. The chain is built from TRBV7-8 and TRBJ2-3; 8 nucleotides align to TRBD1. Germline values: CDR1 SGHVS, CDR2 FQNEAQ. This CDR3 has 13 amino acids. V shed 8 bases and J 4 bases; nucleotides not matched to a gene: 5. CDR3 region: CASQGQAADTQYF. The CDR3 DNA reads as TGTGCCAGCCAGGGACAGGCAGCAGATACGCAGTATTTT. Filled out from reference TRBV7-8 and TRBJ2-3, the complete variable domain reads GAGVSQSPRYKVAKRGQDVALRCDPISGHVSLFWYQQALGQGPEFLTYFQNEAQLDKSGLPSDRFFAERPEGSVSTLKIQRTQQEDSAVYLCASQGQAADTQYFGPGTRLTVL.

The chain has TRBV7-2 and TRBJ1-5, with TRBD1 as a possible D gene (5 bases). The germline CDR1 and CDR2 sequences are SGHTA and FQGNSA. This CDR3 is 14 amino acids long. The ends were cut back, 8 bases at V and 0 bases at J, with 11 bases in the middle. CDR3 sequence: CASGGGNSNQPQHF. Here the CDR3 DNA reads TGTGCCAGCGGGGGGGGGAATAGCAATCAGCCCCAGCATTTT. Full variable domain (missing parts from reference TRBV7-2 and TRBJ1-5): GAGVSQSPSNKVTEKGKDVELRCDPISGHTALYWYRQSLGQGLEFLIYFQGNSAPDKSGLPSDRFSAERTGGSVSTLTIQRTQQEDSAVYLCASGGGNSNQPQHFGDGTRLSIL.

V and J are TRBV5-1 and TRBJ2-1; D possibly matches TRBD1 or TRBD2 (7 bases each). Looked up from germline, CDR1 is SGHRS and CDR2 is YFSETQ. With 4 bases removed from V and 7 bases from J, the gap between germline ends came to 15 bases. The CDR3 is 14 residues long. CDR3 amino acids: CASSGGGQSNEQFF. CDR3 nucleotides: TGCGCCAGCAGCGGGGGGGGACAGTCTAATGAGCAGTTCTTC.

This clonotype appeared a few times. The rearrangement uses TRBV12-3 or TRBV12-4 and TRBJ2-3; D tentatively reads TRBD1 or TRBD2 (6 bases each). The CDR3 is 15 amino acids. Trimming removed 5 bases at V and 0 bases at J, with 12 bases between. The CDR3 protein is CASSKGGLSTDTQYF. CDR3 bases: TGTGCCAGCAGTAAGGGGGGATTGAGCACAGATACGCAGTATTTT.

This clonotype was found a few times. The chain joins TRBV29-1 to TRBJ2-5, with 7 bases that match TRBD1. The V and J ends lost 6 bases and 4 bases, in that order; junction bases with no gene match: 11. Germline values: CDR1 SQVTM, CDR2 ANQGSEA. This CDR3 spans 14 amino acids. Here the CDR3 reads CSVRRGAGGETQYF. DNA of the CDR3: TGCAGCGTGCGGCGTGGGGCAGGGGGAGAGACCCAGTACTTC.

This clonotype turned up a few times. This chain connects TRBV4-1 to TRBJ2-1, with D tentatively TRBD1 (6 bases). There are 16 residues in the CDR3. The V end was cut by 6 bases, the J end by 0 bases, with 15 bases between. Germline V gene lookup returns CDR1 MGHRA and CDR2 YSYEKL. The DNA of the CDR3 is TGCGCCAGCAGTAAGGGGGAGCGGAGCTCCTACAATGAGCAGTTCTTC. This gives the protein CASSKGERSSYNEQFF.

This chain connects TRBV7-7 to TRBJ2-3; possibly TRBD2 for D (6 bases). Germline lookup yields CDR1 SSHAT and CDR2 FNYEAQ (reference sequence). With 5 bases removed from V and 4 bases from J, the gap between germline ends came to 16 bases. This CDR3 contains 15 residues. The CDR3 coding sequence is TGTGCCAGCAGCCCCGGTAGGCTAGCGTCAGATACGCAGTATTTT. This encodes CASSPGRLASDTQYF.

The V and J genes are TRBV9 and TRBJ2-3, with D possibly being TRBD2 (5 bases). CDR3 length: 16 residues. V dropped 0 bases and J dropped 0 bases, with 11 bases sitting between them. Germline CDR1 SGDLS, CDR2 YYNGEE. CDR3 in DNA: TGTGCCAGCAGCGTAGGCGCAGCGGATAGCACAGATACGCAGTATTTT. Protein sequence: CASSVGAADSTDTQYF.

The genes are TRBV5-1 and TRBJ2-5; D unclear. This CDR3 contains 13 residues. Per the germline V gene, CDR1 is SGHRS and CDR2 is YFSETQ. Trimming cost V 0 bases and J 4 bases, with 7 bases left between them. The CDR3 DNA reads TGCGCCAGCAGCTTGGGTTCGGGAGAGACCCAGTACTTC. As protein: CASSLGSGETQYF.

The chain is built from TRBV7-2 and TRBJ2-3; possible D gene TRBD2, 5 bases. Trimming took 2 bases from V and 2 from J, leaving 14 bases between them. This CDR3 contains 16 residues. Germline CDR1 and CDR2: SGHTA and FQGNSA. CDR3 loop: CASSLYRGISTDTQYF. The CDR3 region has the DNA TGTGCCAGCAGCTTATACCGGGGAATTTCCACAGATACGCAGTATTTT. Full variable domain (rest looked up from reference TRBV7-2 and TRBJ2-3): GAGVSQSPSNKVTEKGKDVELRCDPISGHTALYWYRQSLGQGLEFLIYFQGNSAPDKSGLPSDRFSAERTGGSVSTLTIQRTQQEDSAVYLCASSLYRGISTDTQYFGPGTRLTVL.

J is TRBJ2-1 and V is TRBV7-2; TRBD1 agrees at 8 bases. Per germline, CDR1 SGHTA and CDR2 FQGNSA. Unmatched junction bases numbered 6, after V lost 5 bases and J lost 0 bases. The CDR3 spans 16 residues. CDR3 loop: CASSARQGSSYNEQFF. The CDR3 DNA follows: TGTGCCAGCAGCGCCAGACAGGGGAGCTCCTACAATGAGCAGTTCTTC.

This clonotype has more than one count but fewer than ten. The chain is built from TRBV28 and TRBJ2-7; no reliable D call. The V end was cut by 2 bases, the J end by 4 bases, with 6 bases between. The germline V gene has CDR1 MDHEN and CDR2 SYDVKM. The CDR3 length is 12 residues. CDR3 DNA sequence: TGTGCCAGCAGTTTAATCCGGTACGAGCAGTACTTC. Residues: CASSLIRYEQYF.

This clonotype was observed a few times. The V gene is TRBV6-2 or TRBV6-3, the J gene TRBJ1-4; D may be TRBD1 (5 bases). The ends were cut back, 6 bases at V and 0 bases at J, with 17 bases in the middle. Germline CDR1 and CDR2: MNHEY and SVGEGT. This CDR3 contains 17 residues. CDR3 sequence reads: CASRDPGLSSTNEKLFF. The CDR3, as DNA: TGTGCCAGCAGGGATCCGGGACTCTCATCAACTAATGAAAAACTGTTTTTT.

This clonotype was seen a handful of times. The J gene is TRBJ2-1, the V gene TRBV5-1; no clear D. Trimming removed 0 bases at V and 1 base at J, with 11 bases between. Germline lookup yields CDR1 SGHRS and CDR2 YFSETQ. The CDR3 is made up of 16 amino acids. The CDR3 coding sequence is TGCGCCAGCAGCTTGGAAGGGTTATTATCCTACAATGAGCAGTTCTTC. Translating it yields CASSLEGLLSYNEQFF.